This entry is about one T cell receptor beta chain. Its antigen is not identified. Treatment meaning: some 19 received Ad26.COV2.S at low or high dose, single or two shots; 5 received placebo; per-sample allocation not given. Specimen acquisition occurred on day 63 following the initial vaccine or placebo injection. Participants' vaccine, an Ad26 vector, delivered Wuhan-strain SARS-CoV-2 spike. This sample stems from a study of Ad26.COV2.S vaccination and SARS-CoV-2 variants. The overall study: Administration of Ad26.COV2.S was intramuscular, either once or twice 56 days apart. Study conclusions and caveats: CD8+ and CD4+ T cells specific for spike reportedly responded with substantial breadth after vaccination. Analyses of TCR breadth and depth may have underestimated total T cell responses.

With V trimmed by 5 bases and J by 3 bases, 9 bases remained unmatched. The CDR3 totals 16 residues. Germline assignment: CDR1 SEHNR and CDR2 FQNEAQ (reference sequence). Sequencing was performed with immunoSEQ multiplex PCR; in TCRdb, only in-frame clones are kept and a portion is missing. The sample lists about 400,000 clones, 83% occurring once. This material consisted of peripheral blood, taken in a trial of Ad26.COV2.S vaccine versus placebo. This receptor was taken from a person aged 18-65 years who received the Ad26.COV2.S COVID-19 vaccine or a placebo. This chain joins TRBV7-9 and TRBJ2-3, with 9 positions matching TRBD1. The CDR3 DNA reads TGTGCCAGCAGCGTAGAGACAGGGGGTGCGACAGATACGCAGTATTTT. Its translation is CASSVETGGATDTQYF.